The 23 T cell receptor beta chains below were found in one sample sequenced in a study of blood T cell repertoires in COVID-19. Profiled with immunoSEQ multiplex PCR; TCRdb holds only in-frame clones, not every one. This table has roughly 380,000 clones, 89% appearing once. Sequencing was performed on peripheral blood. These receptors all come from a woman in her 40s with COVID-19, enrolled during active disease.

The chain has TRBV5-4 and TRBJ1-2; 9 nucleotides align to TRBD1. The CDR3 has 17 amino acids. V gave up 4 bases and J gave up 6 bases; unmatched junction bases: 16. The germline V gene encodes CDR1 SGHNT and CDR2 YYREEE (reference sequence). CDR3 sequence reads: CASSPSGTGPDMDGYTF. The CDR3 DNA is TGTGCCAGCAGCCCCTCCGGGACAGGGCCTGATATGGATGGCTACACCTTC.

The chain uses TRBV27 and TRBJ1-3; 9 bases match TRBD1. Germline-derived CDR1 and CDR2 are MNHEY and SMNVEV (reference sequence). This CDR3 is built from 15 residues. V lost 4 bases and J lost 4; bases outside the gene matches: 5. DNA of the CDR3: TGTGCCAGCAGTTATACAGGGGGCGCGGGAAACACCATATATTTT. It yields the protein CASSYTGGAGNTIYF.

The V and J genes are TRBV4-3 and TRBJ2-2; 8 bases match TRBD1. The ends lost 1 base at V and 5 bases at J; junction bases unmatched: 9. The CDR3 is 17 amino acids. Germline CDR1 is LGHNA and CDR2 is YSLEER. DNA for the CDR3: TGCGCCAGCAGCCAAGTCATGACAGGGGTAGTAACCGGGGAGCTGTTTTTT. Its protein product is CASSQVMTGVVTGELFF.

The chain employs TRBV6-2 or TRBV6-3 and TRBJ2-7; TRBD2 matches 10 bases. Per the germline V gene, CDR1 is MNHEY and CDR2 is SVGEGT. V lost 6 bases, J lost 3 bases, and 5 bases stayed unmatched. The CDR3 extends over 14 amino acids. CDR3 in DNA: TGTGCCAGCAGCTGGACTAGCGGAGGCTACGAGCAGTACTTC. This encodes CASSWTSGGYEQYF.

The sample holds a few counts of this clone. V usage is TRBV4-2 and J usage is TRBJ2-7, with D possibly being TRBD2 (6 bases). The CDR3 is 15 amino acids. V was trimmed by 0 bases and J by 1 base, leaving 10 bases between them. Per the germline V gene, CDR1 is LGHNA and CDR2 is YNFKEQ. CDR3 in DNA: TGTGCCAGCAGCCAAGATGGAGGGTCTTCCTACGAGCAGTACTTC. This encodes CASSQDGGSSYEQYF.

The V and J genes are TRBV5-6 and TRBJ1-5, with TRBD1 matching over 7 bases. Germline V CDR1 and CDR2: SGHDT, YYEEEE. CDR3 length: 15 residues. V lost 3 bases to trimming and J lost 6 bases; unmatched junction nucleotides: 9. The CDR3, as DNA: TGTGCCAGCAGCTCCACCAGGGGGGTGGGTCAGCCCCAGCATTTT. Amino acids: CASSSTRGVGQPQHF.

This clone showed up just once. Other DNA sequences in this specimen translate into the identical CDR3. CDR3 DNA: TGCGCCAGCAGCCGAGGGGGCGCGGGAGAAAAACTGTTTTTT. Encoded protein: CASSRGGAGEKLFF. J is TRBJ1-4 and V is TRBV5-1; TRBD1 matches 7 bases. CDR3 length: 14 amino acids. Germline CDR1 and CDR2: SGHRS and YFSETQ. The V and J ends lost 4 bases and 8 bases, in that order; junction bases with no gene match: 8.

The J gene is TRBJ2-7, the V gene TRBV9; TRBD1 might be the D (6 bases). This CDR3 comprises 15 residues. CDR1 is SGDLS and CDR2 is YYNGEE in the germline V gene. Trimming removed 0 bases from V and 0 bases from J, with 10 bases in between. CDR3 residues: CASSVGDTTSYEQYF. CDR3 nucleotide sequence: TGTGCCAGCAGCGTAGGGGACACTACCTCCTACGAGCAGTACTTC. The variable domain in full, completed from reference TRBV9 and TRBJ2-7, reads DSGVTQTPKHLITATGQRVTLRCSPRSGDLSVYWYQQSLDQGLQFLIQYYNGEERAKGNILERFSAQQFPDLHSELNLSSLELGDSALYFCASSVGDTTSYEQYFGPGTRLTVT.

The rearrangement uses TRBV9 and TRBJ1-5; D may be TRBD1 (5 bases). The germline V gene has CDR1 SGDLS and CDR2 YYNGEE. This CDR3 is 15 amino acids long. The V and J ends lost 3 bases and 7 bases respectively, with 17 bases between them. The CDR3 protein is CASSAREGVGQPQHF. The CDR3 nucleotides are TGTGCCAGCAGCGCTCGTGAAGGGGTCGGGCAGCCCCAGCATTTT.

The rearrangement uses TRBV29-1 and TRBJ2-5; D may be TRBD1 (5 bases). V dropped 4 bases and J dropped 4 bases, with 16 bases sitting between them. CDR1 and CDR2 (germline): SQVTM, ANQGSEA. CDR3 size: 14 residues. CDR3 bases: TGCAGCGTTGTTCGTCAGGGTCTAGGAGAGACCCAGTACTTC. The encoded protein is CSVVRQGLGETQYF.

This chain links TRBV7-2 with TRBJ1-2; TRBD1 aligns across 10 bases. The CDR3 contains 16 residues. CDR1 is SGHTA, CDR2 FQGNSA, per germline. With V trimmed by 0 bases and J by 7 bases, 8 bases remained unmatched. The CDR3 coding sequence is TGTGCCAGCAGCTTAGCTCCAAGACAGGGGGCGCTTGGCTACACCTTC. Translating it yields CASSLAPRQGALGYTF.

Of note for this clone: This sample also contains other DNA sequences that code for the same CDR3. The chain has TRBV7-8 and TRBJ1-2; D ambiguous. This CDR3 has 12 residues. In germline, CDR1 is SGHVS, CDR2 FQNEAQ. V was clipped by 3 bases and J by 3 bases, with 5 bases between them. CDR3 DNA sequence: TGTGCCAGCAGCTTCACGGACTATGGCTACACCTTC. This sequence encodes CASSFTDYGYTF. Together with reference TRBV7-8 and TRBJ1-2, the CDR3 gives the full variable domain: GAGVSQSPRYKVAKRGQDVALRCDPISGHVSLFWYQQALGQGPEFLTYFQNEAQLDKSGLPSDRFFAERPEGSVSTLKIQRTQQEDSAVYLCASSFTDYGYTFGSGTRLTVV.

The rearrangement links TRBV27 to TRBJ1-4; D might be TRBD1 (6 bases). From germline, CDR1 is MNHEY and CDR2 SMNVEV (reference sequence). Trimming took off 1 base at V and 4 bases at J, with 10 bases between the two ends. The CDR3 covers 15 residues. DNA of the CDR3: TGTGCCAGCAGTTTATTGACAGGAATTAATGAAAAACTGTTTTTT. Its protein product is CASSLLTGINEKLFF.

This chain joins TRBV9 and TRBJ1-2, with D hard to call. Germline CDR1 SGDLS, CDR2 YYNGEE. V gave up 0 bases and J gave up 8 bases, with 17 bases separating them. The CDR3 loop spans 15 amino acids. The CDR3 region is CASSVDPFAPRGYTF. CDR3 nucleotide sequence: TGTGCCAGCAGCGTAGACCCATTTGCTCCGAGGGGCTACACCTTC.

The genes are TRBV7-8 and TRBJ2-4; D remains unclear. Germline V gene data show CDR1 as SGHVS and CDR2 as FQNEAQ. V shed 6 bases and J shed 1 base, with 16 bases lying between them. The CDR3 sequence is 16 residues long. The CDR3 protein is CASSSSEVKAKNIQYF. For the CDR3, the DNA is TGTGCCAGCAGTTCGAGCGAGGTTAAGGCCAAAAACATTCAGTACTTC.

The chain joins TRBV9 to TRBJ2-3; TRBD2 aligns across 10 bases. This CDR3 is built from 17 residues. Trimming cost V 0 bases and J 2 bases; bases outside gene matches: 6. Germline CDR1 SGDLS, CDR2 YYNGEE. The CDR3 region has the DNA TGTGCCAGCAGCGTAGTACCTAGCGGGGGTCCCACAGATACGCAGTATTTT. The encoded protein is CASSVVPSGGPTDTQYF.

Here the CDR3 reads CASSPRLGTGVYNEQFF. DNA of the CDR3: TGTGCCAGCTCACCAAGACTCGGGACAGGGGTCTACAATGAGCAGTTCTTC. The rearrangement joins TRBV18 to TRBJ2-1; the match to TRBD1 covers 10 bases. The V segment lost 2 bases and the J segment 3 bases; nucleotides outside the gene matches: 7. This CDR3 region has 17 residues. Germline V CDR1 and CDR2: KGHSH, LQKENI.

The rearrangement links TRBV5-1 to TRBJ2-7; 11 bases are a match to TRBD2. J lost 7 bases, V lost 1 base, and 7 bases had no gene match. Germline loops: CDR1 SGHRS, CDR2 YFSETQ. CDR3 length equals 15 residues. CDR3 DNA sequence: TGCGCCAGCAGCTTGAGAGCTAGCGGGGGGAGGGAGCAGTACTTC. It specifies CASSLRASGGREQYF.

This clone was recorded once. The chain combines TRBV6-5 with TRBJ1-2, with D perhaps matching TRBD1 (5 bases). Germline V gene data show CDR1 as MNHEY and CDR2 as SVGAGI. Trimming removed 7 bases at V and 7 bases at J, with 19 bases between. The CDR3 contains 14 residues. CDR3 amino acids: CASKLGEGRPGYTF. In DNA form, the CDR3 reads TGTGCCAGCAAACTCGGGGAGGGGAGGCCTGGCTACACCTTC.

The rearrangement uses TRBV4-1 and TRBJ2-1, with a possible D match to TRBD1 (5 bases). The length of the CDR3 is 14 residues. Deletions cut 0 bases from V and 8 bases from J, with 11 bases between. The germline CDR1 and CDR2 sequences are MGHRA and YSYEKL. The DNA of the CDR3 is TGCGCCAGCAGCCAAGATTGGCCAGGGTATGAGCAGTTCTTC. Amino acids: CASSQDWPGYEQFF.

The V and J genes are TRBV5-1 and TRBJ1-1; unclear D gene. The germline gives CDR1 SGHRS, CDR2 YFSETQ. V was cut by 7 bases and J by 1 base, with 11 bases left in between. The CDR3 loop spans 13 amino acids. The DNA for the CDR3 is TGCGCCAGCCGCCACAGCTCGAACACTGAAGCTTTCTTT. It is translated as CASRHSSNTEAFF.

The chain recombines TRBV7-8 with TRBJ1-2, with D uncertain. Germline assignment: CDR1 SGHVS and CDR2 FQNEAQ. The V end lost 0 bases, the J end lost 4 bases, and 12 bases lay between the germline ends. This CDR3 spans 15 amino acids. The CDR3 bases are TGTGCCAGCAGCTTAGCTGCAGGCAGCGGCTATGGCTACACCTTC. Protein sequence: CASSLAAGSGYGYTF.

The chain joins TRBV25-1 to TRBJ2-2; 9 nucleotides match TRBD1. V lost 8 bases and J lost 5; bases outside the gene matches: 6. The length of the CDR3 is 14 residues. The germline gives CDR1 MGHDK, CDR2 SYGVNS. The CDR3 loop is CASEGQGSTGELFF. The CDR3 DNA reads as TGTGCCAGCGAGGGACAGGGTTCTACCGGGGAGCTGTTTTTT. The full variable domain, rest sourced from reference TRBV25-1 and TRBJ2-2, is EADIYQTPRYLVIGTGKKITLECSQTMGHDKMYWYQQDPGMELHLIHYSYGVNSTEKGDLSSESTVSRIRTEHFPLTLESARPSHTSQYLCASEGQGSTGELFFGEGSRLTVL.